Listed here are 2 T cell receptor beta chains from one sample, sequenced in a study of blood T cell repertoires in COVID-19. Assay used: immunoSEQ multiplex PCR; TCRdb lists only in-frame clones, some missing. The table records about 250,000 clones, 80% to 90% of them present only once. Sequencing was carried out using PBMCs or T cells enriched from blood (not recorded which). Receptor source: a woman under 30 who had recovered from COVID-19.

The chain recombines TRBV2 with TRBJ2-5; 15 positions match TRBD2. Germline V gives CDR1 SNHLY, CDR2 FYNNEI. The CDR3 consists of 17 residues. Germline trimming cut 7 bases from V and 3 bases from J; bases unmatched to any gene: 9. The CDR3 reads CASTQGLAGGLEETQYF. The CDR3 DNA sequence: TGTGCCAGCACCCAGGGACTAGCGGGGGGACTAGAAGAGACCCAGTACTTC.

The rearrangement uses TRBV30 and TRBJ1-1, with TRBD1 matching 9 bases. In germline, CDR1 is GTSNPN, CDR2 SVGIG (reference sequence). There are 13 residues in the CDR3. With V trimmed by 6 bases and J by 11 bases, 13 bases remained unmatched. Here the CDR3 DNA reads TGTGCCTGCACGACAGGGGGGAGGTTGGGGGCTTTCTTT. Translating gives CACTTGGRLGAFF.